The clone carrying this T cell receptor beta chain has ten or more counts. This specimen comes from a study of T-cell reconstitution after alpha-beta-depleted transplantation in children. Unique molecular identifiers were incorporated during preparation of the TCRbeta library. TCRdb re-derived calls from the PCR reads in MiXCR, one entry per CDR3 protein. The sample gives around 410,000 distinct CDR3 sequences, 11% of which show up once; roughly 5.5% is in the top ten. This sequence originates from a human donor who donated a stem cell graft to a child with acute myeloid leukemia. Source: PBMCs from the stem cell graft donor, taken from the stem cell graft.

The CDR3 sequence: CASSLVLAGGPDTQYF. For the CDR3, the DNA is TGTGCCAGCAGTTTAGTTTTAGCGGGGGGTCCCGATACGCAGTATTTT. The gene calls are TRBV12-3 or TRBV12-4 and TRBJ2-3; 10 positions match TRBD2. The CDR3 extends over 16 amino acids. Losses at the gene ends were 1 base for V and 6 bases for J; bases not matched to a gene: 7.